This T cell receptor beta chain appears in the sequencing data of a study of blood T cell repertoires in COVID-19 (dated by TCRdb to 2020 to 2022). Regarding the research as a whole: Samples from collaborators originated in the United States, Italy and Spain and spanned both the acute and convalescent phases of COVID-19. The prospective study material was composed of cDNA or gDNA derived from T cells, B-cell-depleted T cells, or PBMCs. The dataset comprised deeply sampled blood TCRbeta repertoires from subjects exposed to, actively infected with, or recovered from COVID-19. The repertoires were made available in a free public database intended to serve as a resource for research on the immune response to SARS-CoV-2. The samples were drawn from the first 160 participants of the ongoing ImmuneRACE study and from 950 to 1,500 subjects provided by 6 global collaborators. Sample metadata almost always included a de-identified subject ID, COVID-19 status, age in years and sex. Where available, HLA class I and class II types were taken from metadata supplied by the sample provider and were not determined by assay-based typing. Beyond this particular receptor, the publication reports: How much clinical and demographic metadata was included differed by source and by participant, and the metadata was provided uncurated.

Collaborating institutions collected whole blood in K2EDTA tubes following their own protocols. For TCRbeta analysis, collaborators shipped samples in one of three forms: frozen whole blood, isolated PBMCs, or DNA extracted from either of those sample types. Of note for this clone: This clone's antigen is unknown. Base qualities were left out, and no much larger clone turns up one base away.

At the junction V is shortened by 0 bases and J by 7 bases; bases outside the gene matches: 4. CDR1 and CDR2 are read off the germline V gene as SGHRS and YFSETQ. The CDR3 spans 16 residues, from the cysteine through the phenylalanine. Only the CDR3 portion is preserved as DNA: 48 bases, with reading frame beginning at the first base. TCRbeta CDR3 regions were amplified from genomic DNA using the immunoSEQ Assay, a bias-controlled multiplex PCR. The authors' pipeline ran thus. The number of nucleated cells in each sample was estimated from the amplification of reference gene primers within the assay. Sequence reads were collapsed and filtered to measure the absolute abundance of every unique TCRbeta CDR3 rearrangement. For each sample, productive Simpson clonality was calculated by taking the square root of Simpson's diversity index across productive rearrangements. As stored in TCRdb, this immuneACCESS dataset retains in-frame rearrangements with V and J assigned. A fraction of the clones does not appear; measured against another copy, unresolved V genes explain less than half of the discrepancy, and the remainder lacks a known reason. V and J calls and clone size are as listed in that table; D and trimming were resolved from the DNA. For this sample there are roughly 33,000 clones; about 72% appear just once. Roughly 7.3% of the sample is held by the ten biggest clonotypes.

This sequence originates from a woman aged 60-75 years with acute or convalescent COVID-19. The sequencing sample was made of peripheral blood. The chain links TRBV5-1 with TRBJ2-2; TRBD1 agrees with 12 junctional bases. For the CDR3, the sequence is CASSLVGTGGFGELFF. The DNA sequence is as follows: TGCGCCAGCAGCTTGGTGGGGACAGGGGGCTTCGGGGAGCTGTTTTTT.